The text below deals with one T cell receptor beta chain. Its antigen is currently unknown. The sample is drawn from a study of cytomegalovirus exposure and HLA in healthy donors. Findings of the study overall: Overall, approximately 180 TCR beta chains were annotated as cytomegalovirus-associated.

PCR involved 60 Vbeta and 13 Jbeta primers. The assay was immunoSEQ multiplex PCR, and TCRdb's table has in-frame clones only and misses some. The table includes around 160,000 clones, roughly 80% detected once. Trimming at V came to 0 bases and at J to 2 bases, leaving 7 bases not matched to a gene. Per the germline V gene, CDR1 is MGHRA and CDR2 is YSYEKL. This CDR3 spans 17 amino acids. This TCR was recovered from a woman in her thirties or forties in good health and CMV-seropositive. Sequencing was done on a sample of PBMCs. The rearrangement uses TRBV4-1 and TRBJ2-1, with TRBD2 identical over 7 bases. The CDR3 protein is CASSQEGRGGTYNEQFF. The CDR3 DNA follows: TGCGCCAGCAGCCAAGAGGGCCGGGGAGGGACCTACAATGAGCAGTTCTTC.